A selection of T cell receptor beta chains follows, all from one sample in a study of T cells in Graves' hyperthyroidism and ophthalmopathy. One entry per CDR3 protein results from TCRdb running MiXCR on the multiplex PCR reads. The sample lists 250,000 to 350,000 distinct CDR3 sequences; approximately 21% were seen once. Sequencing used blood. The receptors originated from a man younger than 45 with Graves' ophthalmopathy. The CDR3 runs from the conserved cysteine through the conserved F or W. D genes are given only for firm matches. Size values are once, few and many counts, or a class for expanded clones, and some rows have none.

j_call | clone_size | d_call | v_call | cdr3_aa | cdr3_nt
TRBJ2-1 | NA | TRBD2 | TRBV6-9 | CASSDGLAGYNEQFF | TGCGCCAGCAGTGATGGGCTAGCGGGATACAATGAGCAGTTCTTC
TRBJ2-3 | many | TRBD2 | TRBV20-1 | CSASRTSGNTDTQYF | TGCAGTGCTTCTCGGACTAGCGGCAACACAGATACGCAGTATTTT
TRBJ2-4 | NA | NA | TRBV2 | CASSDGQTLAKNIQYF | TGTGCCAGCAGCGACGGACAGACCCTAGCCAAAAACATTCAGTACTTC
TRBJ1-6 | NA | NA | TRBV28 | CASRPTGTKTSPLHF | TGTGCCAGCAGACCGACCGGGACAAAAACCTCACCCCTCCACTTT
TRBJ2-3 | many | NA | TRBV20-1 | CSIKGGTATDTQYF | TGCAGTATAAAGGGGGGGACTGCCACAGATACGCAGTATTTT
TRBJ2-7 | NA | TRBD2 | TRBV3-1 | CASSELGSGSSYEQYF | TGTGCCAGCAGTGAATTGGGGAGCGGGAGCTCCTACGAGCAGTACTTC
TRBJ2-1 | NA | NA | TRBV20-1 | CSARDLGLEQFF | TGCAGTGCTAGAGATTTGGGGTTAGAGCAGTTCTTC
TRBJ1-2 | many | NA | TRBV28 | CASNVPNYGYTF | TGTGCCAGCAACGTCCCTAACTATGGCTACACCTTC
TRBJ1-1 | NA | NA | TRBV7-2 | CASQKGRDTEAFF | TGTGCCAGCCAAAAGGGCCGGGACACTGAAGCTTTCTTT
TRBJ2-1 | many | NA | TRBV28 | CASSETTYNEQFF | TGTGCCAGCAGTGAGACAACCTACAATGAGCAGTTCTTC
TRBJ2-1 | many | NA | TRBV12-3/TRBV12-4 | CASSETSLTYNEQFF | TGTGCCAGCAGTGAAACTAGTTTGACCTACAATGAGCAGTTCTTC
TRBJ1-5 | once | NA | TRBV27 | CASSLYGDSNQPQHF | TGTGCCAGCAGTTTGTACGGGGACAGCAATCAGCCCCAGCATTTT
TRBJ2-7 | many | TRBD2 | TRBV28 | CASSFAGGDRSYEQYF | TGTGCCAGCAGTTTCGCGGGGGGGGACAGAAGCTACGAGCAGTACTTC
TRBJ2-3 | NA | NA | TRBV12-3/TRBV12-4 | CASRNVGTDTQYF | TGTGCCAGCAGGAACGTCGGAACAGATACGCAGTATTTT
TRBJ2-2 | many | NA | TRBV20-1 | CSARGGQNTGELFF | TGCAGTGCTAGGGGGGGACAGAACACCGGGGAGCTGTTTTTT
TRBJ2-1 | many | TRBD1 | TRBV7-8 | CASSLGELGQIYNEQFF | TGTGCCAGCAGCTTAGGAGAGTTGGGACAGATCTACAATGAGCAGTTCTTC
TRBJ1-1 | many | NA | TRBV11-1 | CASSLSSTMNTEAFF | TGTGCCAGCAGCTTAAGCAGTACGATGAACACTGAAGCTTTCTTT
TRBJ1-1 | few | NA | TRBV7-9 | CASSFGRKNTEAFF | TGTGCCAGCAGCTTCGGACGGAAGAACACTGAAGCTTTCTTT
TRBJ1-5 | NA | TRBD1 | TRBV12-3/TRBV12-4 | CASSPDRVEPQHF | TGTGCCAGCAGCCCAGACAGGGTTGAGCCCCAGCATTTT
TRBJ2-1 | few | TRBD2 | TRBV12-3/TRBV12-4 | CASGSGGSYNEQFF | TGTGCCAGCGGTTCGGGGGGCTCCTACAATGAGCAGTTCTTC
TRBJ1-5 | NA | TRBD1 | TRBV2 | CASSAGDRNQPQHF | TGTGCCAGCAGTGCGGGGGACAGAAATCAGCCCCAGCATTTT
TRBJ2-3 | many | TRBD2 | TRBV12-3/TRBV12-4 | CASSSGGREGGDTQYF | TGTGCCAGCAGTTCCGGCGGGCGGGAGGGCGGAGATACGCAGTATTTT
TRBJ2-5 | NA | NA | TRBV7-2 | CASSPSGSLGETQYF | TGTGCCAGCAGCCCCTCAGGGAGCCTGGGCGAGACCCAGTACTTC
TRBJ1-1 | many | NA | TRBV5-5 | CASSGGGVTEAFF | TGTGCCAGCAGCGGCGGGGGAGTCACTGAAGCTTTCTTT
TRBJ2-7 | NA | TRBD1 | TRBV20-1 | CSARGLGQGFEQYF | TGCAGTGCTAGGGGGCTGGGACAGGGGTTCGAGCAGTACTTC
TRBJ2-7 | NA | TRBD2 | TRBV4-2 | CASSQATSGGYEQYF | TGTGCCAGCAGCCAAGCCACTAGCGGGGGGTACGAGCAGTACTTC
TRBJ2-1 | many | TRBD1 | TRBV11-3 | CASSLIRDRYNEQFF | TGTGCCAGCAGCTTAATCCGGGACAGATACAATGAGCAGTTCTTC
TRBJ2-2 | NA | NA | TRBV12-3/TRBV12-4 | CASSRPPEGLGELFF | TGTGCCAGCAGCCGACCCCCGGAGGGCTTGGGGGAGCTGTTTTTT
TRBJ2-1 | NA | TRBD2 | TRBV7-6 | CASSQGLADSYNEQFF | TGTGCCAGCAGCCAGGGACTAGCGGACTCCTACAATGAGCAGTTCTTC
TRBJ2-3 | NA | NA | TRBV28 | CASSLLSDTQYF | TGTGCCAGCAGTTTATTATCAGATACGCAGTATTTT
TRBJ1-2 | NA | TRBD1 | TRBV5-1 | CASSFGDRAVYGYTF | TGCGCCAGCAGCTTTGGGGACAGGGCCGTCTATGGCTACACCTTC
TRBJ2-1 | few | TRBD2 | TRBV5-1 | CASSLEGLAPNEQFF | TGCGCCAGCAGCCTAGAAGGACTAGCACCCAATGAGCAGTTCTTC
TRBJ2-1 | NA | NA | TRBV20-1 | CSARLVYEQFF | TGCAGTGCCAGACTAGTCTATGAGCAGTTCTTC
TRBJ2-1 | NA | NA | TRBV5-1 | CASSFAVSSYNEQFF | TGCGCCAGCAGCTTTGCGGTGAGCTCCTACAATGAGCAGTTCTTC
TRBJ1-2 | many | NA | TRBV24-1 | CATSEPLEGYTF | TGTGCCACCAGTGAGCCCCTGGAGGGCTACACCTTC
TRBJ2-2 | few | NA | TRBV5-4 | CASSPLGGDDTGELFF | TGTGCCAGCAGCCCGTTGGGGGGCGACGACACCGGGGAGCTGTTTTTT
TRBJ1-1 | many | NA | TRBV19 | CASSRGQLNTEAFF | TGTGCCAGTAGTAGAGGACAGCTGAACACTGAAGCTTTCTTT
TRBJ2-3 | NA | NA | TRBV3-1 | CSSSQDYRSLGTDTQYF | TGTTCCAGCAGCCAAGATTATAGGAGCTTGGGCACAGATACGCAGTATTTT
TRBJ2-1 | many | TRBD2 | TRBV28 | CASSPVGAGAYNEQFF | TGTGCCAGCAGTCCCGTCGGAGCGGGAGCCTACAATGAGCAGTTCTTC
TRBJ1-3 | NA | NA | TRBV3-1 | CASSRHRANSGNTIYF | TGTGCCAGCAGCCGCCACAGGGCCAACTCTGGAAACACCATATATTTT
TRBJ2-1 | few | NA | TRBV11-2 | CASSYEAGSYNEQFF | TGTGCCAGCAGCTACGAAGCGGGTTCCTACAATGAGCAGTTCTTC
TRBJ1-6 | NA | NA | TRBV27 | CASSSMATLNSPLHF | TGTGCCAGCAGTTCTATGGCGACCCTCAATTCACCCCTCCACTTT
TRBJ2-7 | NA | NA | TRBV28 | CASSFRLGLTYEQYF | TGTGCCAGCAGTTTTAGACTAGGGCTCACCTACGAGCAGTACTTC
TRBJ2-2 | NA | NA | TRBV7-2 | CASSLGEFSYTGELFF | TGTGCCAGCAGCTTGGGGGAGTTTAGTTACACCGGGGAGCTGTTTTTT